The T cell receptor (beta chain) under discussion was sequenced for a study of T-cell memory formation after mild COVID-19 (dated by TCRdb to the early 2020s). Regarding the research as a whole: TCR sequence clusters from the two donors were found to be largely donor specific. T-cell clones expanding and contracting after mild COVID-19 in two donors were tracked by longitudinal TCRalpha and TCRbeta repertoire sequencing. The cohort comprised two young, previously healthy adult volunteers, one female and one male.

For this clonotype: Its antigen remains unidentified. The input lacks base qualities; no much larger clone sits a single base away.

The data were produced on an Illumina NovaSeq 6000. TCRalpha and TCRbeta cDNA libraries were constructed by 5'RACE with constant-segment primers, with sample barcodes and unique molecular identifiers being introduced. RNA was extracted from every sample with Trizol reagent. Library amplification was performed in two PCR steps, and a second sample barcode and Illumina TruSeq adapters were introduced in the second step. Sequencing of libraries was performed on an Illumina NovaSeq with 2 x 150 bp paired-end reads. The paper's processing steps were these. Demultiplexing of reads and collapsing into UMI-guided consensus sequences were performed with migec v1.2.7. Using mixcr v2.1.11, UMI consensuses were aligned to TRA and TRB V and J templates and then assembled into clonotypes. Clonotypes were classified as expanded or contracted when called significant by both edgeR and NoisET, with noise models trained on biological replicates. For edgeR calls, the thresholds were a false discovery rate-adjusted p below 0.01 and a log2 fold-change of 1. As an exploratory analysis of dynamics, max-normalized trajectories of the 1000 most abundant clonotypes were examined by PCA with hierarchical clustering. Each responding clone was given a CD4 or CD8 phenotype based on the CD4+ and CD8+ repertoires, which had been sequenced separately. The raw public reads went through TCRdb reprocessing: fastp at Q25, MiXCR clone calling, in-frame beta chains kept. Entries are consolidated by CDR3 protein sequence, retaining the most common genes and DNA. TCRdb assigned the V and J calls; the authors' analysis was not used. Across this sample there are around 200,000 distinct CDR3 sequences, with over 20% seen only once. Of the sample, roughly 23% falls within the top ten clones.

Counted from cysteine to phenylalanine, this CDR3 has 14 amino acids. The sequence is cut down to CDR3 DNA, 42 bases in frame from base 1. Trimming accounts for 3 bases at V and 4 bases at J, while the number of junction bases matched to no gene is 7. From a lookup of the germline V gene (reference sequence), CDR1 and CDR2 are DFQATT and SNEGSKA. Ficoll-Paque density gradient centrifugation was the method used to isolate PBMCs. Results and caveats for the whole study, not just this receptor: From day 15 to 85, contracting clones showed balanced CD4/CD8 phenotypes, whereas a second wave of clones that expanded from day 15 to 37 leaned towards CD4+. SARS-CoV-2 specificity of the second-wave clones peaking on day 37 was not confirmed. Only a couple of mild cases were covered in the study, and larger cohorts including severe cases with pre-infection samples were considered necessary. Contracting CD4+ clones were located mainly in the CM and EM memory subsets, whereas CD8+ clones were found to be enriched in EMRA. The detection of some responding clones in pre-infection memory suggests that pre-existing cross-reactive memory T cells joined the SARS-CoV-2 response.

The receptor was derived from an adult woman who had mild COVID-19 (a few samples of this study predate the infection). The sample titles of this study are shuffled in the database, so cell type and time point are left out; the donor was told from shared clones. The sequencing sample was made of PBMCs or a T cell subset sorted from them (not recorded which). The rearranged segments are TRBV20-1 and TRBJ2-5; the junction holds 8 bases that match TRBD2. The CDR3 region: CSASTGTRVETQYF. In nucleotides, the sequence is TGCAGTGCTAGCACCGGGACTAGGGTAGAGACCCAGTACTTC.